This passage covers 6 T cell receptor beta chains from one sample sequenced in a study of blood T cell repertoires in COVID-19. The method was immunoSEQ multiplex PCR; TCRdb's version includes in-frame clones alone and lacks a portion of them. The sample has around 210,000 clones, around four fifths seen once. Sequenced input: peripheral blood. Source of these receptors: a man aged 55-75 years with COVID-19, enrolled during active disease.

The CDR3 sequence is CASSERGDLEQFF. In nucleotides, the CDR3 is TGTGCCAGCAGTGAACGCGGGGACCTTGAGCAGTTCTTC. This chain joins TRBV6-1 and TRBJ2-1, with D maybe TRBD2 (6 bases). The germline CDR1 and CDR2 sequences are MNHNS and SASEGT. This CDR3 region has 13 residues. V was shortened by 2 bases and J by 9 bases, with 11 bases between the two germline ends.

This sequence joins TRBV9 and TRBJ1-2; 7 positions match TRBD1. V lost 4 bases to trimming and J lost 1 base; unmatched junction nucleotides: 13. The CDR3 length is 17 residues. Germline V lookup: CDR1 SGDLS, CDR2 YYNGEE. The CDR3 nucleotides are TGTGCCAGCAGCCCCAGAAGTCGACAGGGCTTTAACTATGGCTACACCTTC. Translation gives CASSPRSRQGFNYGYTF.

V and J are TRBV9 and TRBJ2-1; 9 bases are shared with TRBD1. J gave up 1 base and V 4 bases, and 3 bases lay outside the gene matches. CDR1 and CDR2 (germline): SGDLS, YYNGEE. This CDR3 comprises 15 residues. The CDR3 DNA reads as TGTGCCAGCAGCTCGACAGGGGGTTCCTACAATGAGCAGTTCTTC. Its translation: CASSSTGGSYNEQFF.

The chain couples TRBV2 to TRBJ1-1, with TRBD1 matching 7 bases. Germline CDR1 is SNHLY and CDR2 is FYNNEI. V gave up 8 bases and J gave up 0 bases; unmatched junction bases: 9. The CDR3 length is 15 residues. CDR3 nucleotides: TGTGCCAGCGGATCCCGGGACAGATTGAACACTGAAGCTTTCTTT. As protein: CASGSRDRLNTEAFF.

This clone showed up just once. The rearrangement joins TRBV14 to TRBJ1-1; D not resolved. The CDR3 is made up of 12 amino acids. CDR1 SGHDN and CDR2 FVKESK come from the germline V gene. V was clipped by 6 bases and J by 11 bases, with 16 bases between them. The CDR3 DNA reads TGTGCCAGCAGTCCTATATTCTACGAGGCTTTCTTT. This encodes CASSPIFYEAFF.

This clone turned up a few times. The rearrangement joins TRBV19 to TRBJ1-1, with D unclear. Trimming shortened V by 6 bases and J by 1 base, and 18 bases separated the two germline ends. The CDR3 loop spans 16 amino acids. CDR1 is LNHDA and CDR2 is SQIVND in the germline V gene (reference sequence). The CDR3 region has the DNA TGTGCCAGTAGGTGGGGAGGTAGGCCCTCGAACACTGAAGCTTTCTTT. Protein: CASRWGGRPSNTEAFF.